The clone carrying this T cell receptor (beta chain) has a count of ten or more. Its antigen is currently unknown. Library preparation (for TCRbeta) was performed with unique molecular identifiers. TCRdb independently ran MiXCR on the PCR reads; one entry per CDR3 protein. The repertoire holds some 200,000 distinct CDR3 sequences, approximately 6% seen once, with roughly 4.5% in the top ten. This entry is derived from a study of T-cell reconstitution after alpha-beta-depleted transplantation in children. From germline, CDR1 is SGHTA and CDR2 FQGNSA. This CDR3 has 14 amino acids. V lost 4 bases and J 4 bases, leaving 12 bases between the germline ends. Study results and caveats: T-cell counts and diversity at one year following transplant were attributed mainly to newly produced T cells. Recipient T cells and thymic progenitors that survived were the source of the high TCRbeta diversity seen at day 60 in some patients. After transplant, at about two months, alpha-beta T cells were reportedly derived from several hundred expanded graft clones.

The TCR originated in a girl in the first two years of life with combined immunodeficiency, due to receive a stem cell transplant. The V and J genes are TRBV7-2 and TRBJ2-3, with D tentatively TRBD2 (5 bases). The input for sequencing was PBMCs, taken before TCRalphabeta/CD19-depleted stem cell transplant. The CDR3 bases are TGTGCCAGCAGCTCCGGGCTAGCAGCAGATACGCAGTATTTT. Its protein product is CASSSGLAADTQYF. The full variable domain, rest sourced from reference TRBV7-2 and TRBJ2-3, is GAGVSQSPSNKVTEKGKDVELRCDPISGHTALYWYRQSLGQGLEFLIYFQGNSAPDKSGLPSDRFSAERTGGSVSTLTIQRTQQEDSAVYLCASSSGLAADTQYFGPGTRLTVL.